This T cell receptor beta chain was profiled in a study of metastatic and nonmetastatic thyroid tumors. Looking at the study overall: Blood and tumor or nodule tissue repertoires from malignant and benign thyroid patients were compared.

Deletions cut 2 bases from V and 4 bases from J, with 11 bases between. Germline-derived CDR1 and CDR2 are KGHDR and SFDVKD. This CDR3 is 15 amino acids long. TCRdb ran MiXCR on the PCR reads. The data contain under 20,000 clones, roughly 25% of them singletons. As regards this clone: This sample also contains other DNA sequences that code for the same CDR3.

Not a single patient had been given any form of treatment at any point before undergoing thyroid surgery. Sample: tumor tissue. The chain carries TRBV24-1 and TRBJ2-1; a possible D gene is TRBD2 (6 bases). The sequence derives from a female donor with papillary thyroid cancer or a benign thyroid nodule (not recorded which). Some clones in this sample may be carry-over from other donors' samples. The CDR3: CATSDSGVTYNEQFF. CDR3 DNA sequence: TGTGCCACCAGTGATTCGGGGGTAACATACAATGAGCAGTTCTTC.